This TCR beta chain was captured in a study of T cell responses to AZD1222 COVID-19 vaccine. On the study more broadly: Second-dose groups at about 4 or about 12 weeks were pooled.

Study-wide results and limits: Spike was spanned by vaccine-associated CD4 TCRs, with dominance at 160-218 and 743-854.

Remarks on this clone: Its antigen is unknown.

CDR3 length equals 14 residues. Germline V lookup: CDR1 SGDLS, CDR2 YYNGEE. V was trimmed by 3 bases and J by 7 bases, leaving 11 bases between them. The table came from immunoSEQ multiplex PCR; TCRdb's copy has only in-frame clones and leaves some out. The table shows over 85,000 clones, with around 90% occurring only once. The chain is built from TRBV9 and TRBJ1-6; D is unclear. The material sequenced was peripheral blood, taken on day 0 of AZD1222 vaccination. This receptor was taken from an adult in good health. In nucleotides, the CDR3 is TGTGCCAGCAGCGCCGTCTCGACGAATTCACCCCTCCACTTT. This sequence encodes CASSAVSTNSPLHF.